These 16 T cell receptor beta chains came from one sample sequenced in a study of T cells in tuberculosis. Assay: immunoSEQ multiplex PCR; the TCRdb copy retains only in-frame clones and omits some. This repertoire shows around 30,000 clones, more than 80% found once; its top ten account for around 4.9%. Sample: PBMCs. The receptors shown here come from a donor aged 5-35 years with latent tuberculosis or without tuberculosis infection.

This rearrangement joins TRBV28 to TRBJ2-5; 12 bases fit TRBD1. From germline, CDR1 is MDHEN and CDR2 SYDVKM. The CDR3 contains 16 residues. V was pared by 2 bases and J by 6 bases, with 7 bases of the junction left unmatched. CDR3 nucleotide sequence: TGTGCCAGCAGTTTACCGGGACAGGGGGCGGGAAAGACCCAGTACTTC. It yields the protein CASSLPGQGAGKTQYF.

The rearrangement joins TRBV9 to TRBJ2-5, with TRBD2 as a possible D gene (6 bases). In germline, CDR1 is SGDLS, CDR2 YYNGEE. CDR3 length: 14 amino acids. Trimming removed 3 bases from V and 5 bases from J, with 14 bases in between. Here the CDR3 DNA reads TGTGCCAGCAGCGACGCGGGATTCGGGGAGACCCAGTACTTC. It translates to CASSDAGFGETQYF.

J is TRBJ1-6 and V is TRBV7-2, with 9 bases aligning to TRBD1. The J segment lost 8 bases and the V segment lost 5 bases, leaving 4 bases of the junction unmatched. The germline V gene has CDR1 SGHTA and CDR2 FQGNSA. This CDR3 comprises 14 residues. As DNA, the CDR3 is TGTGCCAGCAGCATAAACAGGGGGCATTCACCCCTCCACTTT. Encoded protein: CASSINRGHSPLHF.

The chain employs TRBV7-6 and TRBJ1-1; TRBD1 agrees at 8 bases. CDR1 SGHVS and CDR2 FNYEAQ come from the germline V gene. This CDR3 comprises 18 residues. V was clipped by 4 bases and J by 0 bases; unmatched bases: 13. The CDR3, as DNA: TGTGCCAGCAGCTCGGAGGACAGGGTATTCGGGATGAACACTGAAGCTTTCTTT. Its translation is CASSSEDRVFGMNTEAFF.

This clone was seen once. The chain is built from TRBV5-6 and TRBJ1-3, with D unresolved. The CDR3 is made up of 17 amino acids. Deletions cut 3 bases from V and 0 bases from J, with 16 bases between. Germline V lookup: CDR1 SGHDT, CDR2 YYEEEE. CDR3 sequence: CASSSIFDSRSGNTIYF. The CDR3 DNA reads TGTGCCAGCAGCTCCATATTCGATAGCCGCTCTGGAAACACCATATATTTT.

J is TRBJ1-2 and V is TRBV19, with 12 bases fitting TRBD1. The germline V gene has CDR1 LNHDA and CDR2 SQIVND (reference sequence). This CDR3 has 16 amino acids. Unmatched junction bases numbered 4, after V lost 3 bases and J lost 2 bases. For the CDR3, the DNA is TGTGCCAGTAGTATCAGCGGGACAGGGGGCAACTATGGCTACACCTTC. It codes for CASSISGTGGNYGYTF.

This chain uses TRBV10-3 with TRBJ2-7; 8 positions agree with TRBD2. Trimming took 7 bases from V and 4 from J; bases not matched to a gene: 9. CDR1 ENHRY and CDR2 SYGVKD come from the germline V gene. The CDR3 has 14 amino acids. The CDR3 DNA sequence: TGTGCCATCAAAGAACCGGGACTAGGGTACGAGCAGTACTTC. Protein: CAIKEPGLGYEQYF.

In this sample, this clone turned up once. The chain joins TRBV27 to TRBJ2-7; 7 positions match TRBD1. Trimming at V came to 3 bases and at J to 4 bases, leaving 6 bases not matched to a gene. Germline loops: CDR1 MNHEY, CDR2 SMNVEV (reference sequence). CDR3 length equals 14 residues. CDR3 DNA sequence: TGTGCCAGCAGTTTCACGGGACAGTGGTACGAGCAGTACTTC. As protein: CASSFTGQWYEQYF.

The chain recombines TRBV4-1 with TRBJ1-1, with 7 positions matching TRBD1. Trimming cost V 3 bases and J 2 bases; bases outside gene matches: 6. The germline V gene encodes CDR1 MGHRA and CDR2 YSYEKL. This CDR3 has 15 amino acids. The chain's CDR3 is CASSQPDRSNTEAFF. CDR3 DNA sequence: TGCGCCAGCAGCCAGCCGGACAGGTCTAACACTGAAGCTTTCTTT.

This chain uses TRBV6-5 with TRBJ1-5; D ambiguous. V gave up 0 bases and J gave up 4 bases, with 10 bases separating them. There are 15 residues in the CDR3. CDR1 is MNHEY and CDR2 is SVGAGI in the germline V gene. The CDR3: CASSYSYTSNQPQHF. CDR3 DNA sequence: TGTGCCAGCAGTTACTCGTACACAAGTAATCAGCCCCAGCATTTT.

In DNA, the CDR3 is TGTGCCAGCAGCTCTAGCGGGGGGGCTCGTGAGCAGTTCTTC. As protein: CASSSSGGAREQFF. This chain links TRBV25-1 with TRBJ2-1, with TRBD2 matching over 12 bases. CDR1 MGHDK and CDR2 SYGVNS come from the germline V gene. With V trimmed by 6 bases and J by 9 bases, 6 bases remained unmatched. CDR3 size: 14 residues. Full variable domain (missing parts from reference TRBV25-1 and TRBJ2-1): EADIYQTPRYLVIGTGKKITLECSQTMGHDKMYWYQQDPGMELHLIHYSYGVNSTEKGDLSSESTVSRIRTEHFPLTLESARPSHTSQYLCASSSSGGAREQFFGPGTRLTVL.

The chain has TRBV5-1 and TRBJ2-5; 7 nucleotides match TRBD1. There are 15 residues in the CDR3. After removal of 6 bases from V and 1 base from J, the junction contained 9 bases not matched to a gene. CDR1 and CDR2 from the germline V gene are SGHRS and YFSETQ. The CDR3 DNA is TGCGCCAGCACCAGGGACAGAGAGAGCCAAGAGACCCAGTACTTC. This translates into CASTRDRESQETQYF. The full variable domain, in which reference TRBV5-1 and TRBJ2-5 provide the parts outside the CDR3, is KAGVTQTPRYLIKTRGQQVTLSCSPISGHRSVSWYQQTPGQGLQFLFEYFSETQRNKGNFPGRFSGRQFSNSRSEMNVSTLELGDSALYLCASTRDRESQETQYFGPGTRLLVL.

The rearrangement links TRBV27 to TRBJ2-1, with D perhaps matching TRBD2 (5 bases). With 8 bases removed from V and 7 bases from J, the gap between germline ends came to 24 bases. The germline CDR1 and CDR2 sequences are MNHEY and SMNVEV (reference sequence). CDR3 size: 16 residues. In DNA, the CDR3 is TGTGCCAGCCATGTAAACTCGGGGTATCTGAGGAATGAGCAGTTCTTC. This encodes CASHVNSGYLRNEQFF.

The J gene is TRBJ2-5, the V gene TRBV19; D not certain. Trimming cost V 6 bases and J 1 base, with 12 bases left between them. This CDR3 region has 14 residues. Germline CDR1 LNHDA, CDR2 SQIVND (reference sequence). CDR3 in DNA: TGTGCCAGTAGATCCGCCGACACCCAAGAGACCCAGTACTTC. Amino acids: CASRSADTQETQYF.

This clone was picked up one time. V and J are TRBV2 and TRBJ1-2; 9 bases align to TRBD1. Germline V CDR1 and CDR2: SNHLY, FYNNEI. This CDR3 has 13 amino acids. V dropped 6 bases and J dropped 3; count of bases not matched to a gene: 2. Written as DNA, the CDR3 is TGTGCCAGCAGCGGGGACAGGGACTATGGCTACACCTTC. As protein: CASSGDRDYGYTF.

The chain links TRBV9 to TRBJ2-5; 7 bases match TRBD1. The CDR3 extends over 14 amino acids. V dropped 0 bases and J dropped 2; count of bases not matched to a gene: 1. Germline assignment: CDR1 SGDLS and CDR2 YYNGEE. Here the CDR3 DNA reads TGTGCCAGCAGCGTAGGACAGGGTCAAGAGACCCAGTACTTC. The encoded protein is CASSVGQGQETQYF.